One sample yielded the 5 T cell receptor beta chains listed below, sequenced in a study of blood T cell repertoires in COVID-19. Sequencing was performed with immunoSEQ multiplex PCR; in TCRdb, only in-frame clones are kept and a portion is missing. The sample has roughly 230,000 clones, 85% seen once; the top ten hold 6.6%. The sequencing sample was made of PBMCs or T cells enriched from blood (not recorded which). These receptors originate from a woman aged 45 to 65 who had been exposed to COVID-19.

This chain joins TRBV4-3 and TRBJ2-5; TRBD1 aligns across 8 bases. After removal of 4 bases from V and 7 bases from J, the junction contained 8 bases not matched to a gene. Per the germline V gene, CDR1 is LGHNA and CDR2 is YSLEER. This CDR3 region has 14 residues. CDR3 loop: CASSLAGGSGTQYF. The CDR3 nucleotides read TGCGCCAGCAGCCTCGCAGGGGGCTCAGGGACCCAGTACTTC.

The V call is TRBV7-2, the J call TRBJ2-2; 9 bases are shared with TRBD2. The CDR3 is 15 amino acids. Germline V gives CDR1 SGHTA, CDR2 FQGNSA. J lost 5 bases, V lost 3 bases, and 4 bases had no gene match. The CDR3 DNA sequence: TGTGCCAGCAGCTTGCGGGGGGGAACGACCGGGGAGCTGTTTTTT. As protein: CASSLRGGTTGELFF. The full variable domain, its missing parts supplied by reference TRBV7-2 and TRBJ2-2, is GAGVSQSPSNKVTEKGKDVELRCDPISGHTALYWYRQSLGQGLEFLIYFQGNSAPDKSGLPSDRFSAERTGGSVSTLTIQRTQQEDSAVYLCASSLRGGTTGELFFGEGSRLTVL.

The rearrangement links TRBV5-1 to TRBJ2-1; 7 nucleotides match TRBD1. This CDR3 is 15 amino acids long. Germline CDR1 reads SGHRS; CDR2 reads YFSETQ. With 1 base clipped from V and 8 bases from J, the junction kept 9 bases outside the gene matches. The CDR3 DNA sequence: TGCGCCAGCAGCTTGTTGTCAGGGGGAGATGATGAGCAGTTCTTC. Protein sequence: CASSLLSGGDDEQFF. The complete variable domain, with remaining parts taken from reference TRBV5-1 and TRBJ2-1, reads KAGVTQTPRYLIKTRGQQVTLSCSPISGHRSVSWYQQTPGQGLQFLFEYFSETQRNKGNFPGRFSGRQFSNSRSEMNVSTLELGDSALYLCASSLLSGGDDEQFFGPGTRLTVL.

This clone occurred once. This chain connects TRBV13 to TRBJ1-2; perhaps TRBD1 as D (5 bases). Germline CDR1 PRHDT, CDR2 FYEKMQ (reference sequence). The germline V and J ends were trimmed by 6 bases and 8 bases, with 16 bases remaining between them. The CDR3 has 13 residues. The CDR3 bases are TGTGCCAGCAGGCGTACCAGGGTTGGCGGCTACACCTTC. This gives the protein CASRRTRVGGYTF. Filled out from reference TRBV13 and TRBJ1-2, the complete variable domain reads AAGVIQSPRHLIKEKRETATLKCYPIPRHDTVYWYQQGPGQDPQFLISFYEKMQSDKGSIPDRFSAQQFSDYHSELNMSSLELGDSALYFCASRRTRVGGYTFGSGTRLTVV.

The rearrangement links TRBV12-3 or TRBV12-4 to TRBJ1-2; no definite D call. This CDR3 spans 12 amino acids. V shed 4 bases and J shed 8 bases, with 11 bases lying between them. The CDR3 sequence: CASSYRPRGYTF. Written as DNA, the CDR3 is TGTGCCAGCAGTTACCGTCCCCGGGGCTACACCTTC.